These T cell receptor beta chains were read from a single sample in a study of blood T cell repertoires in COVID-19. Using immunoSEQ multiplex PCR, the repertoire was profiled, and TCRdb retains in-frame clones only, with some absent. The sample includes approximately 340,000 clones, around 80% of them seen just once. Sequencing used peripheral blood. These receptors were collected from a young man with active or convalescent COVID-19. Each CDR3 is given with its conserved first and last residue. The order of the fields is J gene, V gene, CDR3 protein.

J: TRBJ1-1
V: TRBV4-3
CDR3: CASSRSRAGEAFF

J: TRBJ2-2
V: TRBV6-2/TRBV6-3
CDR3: CASSSLQGGTGTGELFF

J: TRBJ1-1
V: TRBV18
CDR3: CASSPRTGMNTEAFF

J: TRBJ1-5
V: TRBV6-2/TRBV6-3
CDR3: CASSYSRLSNQPQHF

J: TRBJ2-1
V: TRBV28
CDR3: CASRVRATPGNEQFF

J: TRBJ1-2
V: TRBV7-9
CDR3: CASSPGQGIWGYTF

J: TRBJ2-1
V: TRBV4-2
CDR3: CASTSRGYNEQFF

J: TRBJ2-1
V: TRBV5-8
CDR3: CASSLRRGRDEQFF

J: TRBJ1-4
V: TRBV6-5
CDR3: CASSSRVNEKLFF

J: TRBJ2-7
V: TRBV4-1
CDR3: CASSQVGDSSYEQYF

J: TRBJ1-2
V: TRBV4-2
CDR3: CASSQALRQSPNNYGYTF

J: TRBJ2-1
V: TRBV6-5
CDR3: CASSEGVNEQFF

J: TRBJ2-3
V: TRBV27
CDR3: CASSPPSGSGTDTQYF

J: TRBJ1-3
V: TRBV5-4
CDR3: CASSLRDTIYF

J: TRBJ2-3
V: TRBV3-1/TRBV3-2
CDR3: CASSHRDTQYF

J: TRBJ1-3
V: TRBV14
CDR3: CASSHQGNTIYF

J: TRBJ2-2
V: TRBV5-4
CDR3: CASRAGHPGNTGELFF

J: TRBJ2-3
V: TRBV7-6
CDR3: CASSRTGGRTDTQYF

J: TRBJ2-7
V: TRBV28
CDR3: CASSLISGTKYEQYF

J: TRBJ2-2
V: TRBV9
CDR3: CASSAPGQGSTGELFF

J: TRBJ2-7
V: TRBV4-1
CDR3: CASSQDSEQSYEQYF

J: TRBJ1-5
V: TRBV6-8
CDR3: CASSFGTGGQPQHF

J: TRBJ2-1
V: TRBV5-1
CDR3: CASSIATSSASYNEQFF

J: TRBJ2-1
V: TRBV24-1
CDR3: CATSDWTGSPNEQFF

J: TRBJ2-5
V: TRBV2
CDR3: CAAKRAGVETQYF

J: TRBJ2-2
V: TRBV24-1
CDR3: CATSDWGQGAGELFF

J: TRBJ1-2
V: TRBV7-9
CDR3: CASSTRVNYGYTF

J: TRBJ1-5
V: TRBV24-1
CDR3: CAIQTGSNQPQHF

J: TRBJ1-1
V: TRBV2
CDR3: CASSVGGHMNTEAFF

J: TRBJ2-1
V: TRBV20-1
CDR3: CSASSSGDSSYNEQFF

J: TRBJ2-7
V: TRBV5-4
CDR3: CASSSGGFDEQYF